The present T cell receptor beta chain was sequenced within a study of response to subunit inactivated influenza vaccine. Whole-study findings and limits: It was suggested by the authors that few new T cells are recruited by each seasonal influenza vaccination.

From the RT-PCR reads, TCRdb called clonotypes with MiXCR, one entry per CDR3 protein. The repertoire consists of some 640,000 distinct CDR3 sequences, with around 14% occurring once and the leading ten covering around 7%. The germline V gene encodes CDR1 MNHEY and CDR2 SVGEGT. V was pared by 2 bases and J by 2 bases, with 12 bases between. The length of the CDR3 is 15 residues. Turning to this clonotype: Its target is not known.

Material: PBMCs from blood, obtained 14 days before vaccination. This rearrangement joins TRBV6-2 or TRBV6-3 to TRBJ1-1; D perhaps matches TRBD1 (6 bases). The sequence was obtained from a man aged 50-60 years who received an inactivated influenza vaccine. The CDR3 DNA sequence: TGTGCCAGCAGTTACCAACGCGGGACAAACACTGAAGCTTTCTTT. Amino acid sequence: CASSYQRGTNTEAFF.